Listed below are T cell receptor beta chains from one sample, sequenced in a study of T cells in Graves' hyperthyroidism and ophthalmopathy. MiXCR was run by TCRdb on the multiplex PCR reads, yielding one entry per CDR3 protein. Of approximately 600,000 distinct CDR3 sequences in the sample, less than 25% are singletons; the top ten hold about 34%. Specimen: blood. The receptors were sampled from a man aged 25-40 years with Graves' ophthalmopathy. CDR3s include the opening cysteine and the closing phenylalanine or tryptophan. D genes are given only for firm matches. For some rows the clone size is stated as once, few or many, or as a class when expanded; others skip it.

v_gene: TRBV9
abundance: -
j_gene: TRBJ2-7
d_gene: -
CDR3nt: TGTGCCAGCAGCGTAGGTGTCGAGGGCTACGAGCAGTACTTC
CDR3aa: CASSVGVEGYEQYF

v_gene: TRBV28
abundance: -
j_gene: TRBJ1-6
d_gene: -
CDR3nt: TGTGCCAGCAGTTTTTATCGGGGTACCAATTCACCCCTCCACTTT
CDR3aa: CASSFYRGTNSPLHF

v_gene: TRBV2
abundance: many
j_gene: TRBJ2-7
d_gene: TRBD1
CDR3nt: TGTGCCAGCAGTGAAAGGGGACAGGGAATTATTGAGCAGTACTTC
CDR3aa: CASSERGQGIIEQYF

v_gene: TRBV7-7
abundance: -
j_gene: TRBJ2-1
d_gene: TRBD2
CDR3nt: TGTGCTAGCAGCTTAGCGGGGGGGTCTGAGCAGTTCTTC
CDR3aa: CASSLAGGSEQFF

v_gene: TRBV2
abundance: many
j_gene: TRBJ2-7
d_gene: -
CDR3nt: TGTGCCAGCAGTGAAGGGTGGGTTTACGAGCAGTACTTC
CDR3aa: CASSEGWVYEQYF

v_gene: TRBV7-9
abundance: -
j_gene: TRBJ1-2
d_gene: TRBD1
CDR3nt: TGTGCCAGCTCCGACAGGGGCGTAGACTATGGCTACACCTTC
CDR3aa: CASSDRGVDYGYTF

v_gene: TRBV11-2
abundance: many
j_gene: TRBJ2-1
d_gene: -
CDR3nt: TGTGCCAGCAGCCGGTGGGAGGGAGGGGGATACAATGAGCAGTTCTTC
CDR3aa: CASSRWEGGGYNEQFF

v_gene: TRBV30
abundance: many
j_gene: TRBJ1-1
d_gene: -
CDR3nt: TGTGCCTGGCGGACAGCAAACACTGAAGCTTTCTTT
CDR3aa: CAWRTANTEAFF

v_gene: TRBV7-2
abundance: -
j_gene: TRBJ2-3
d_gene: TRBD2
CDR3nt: TGTGCCAGCAGCCCCCCATCGGTACTAGCGGGACGGTTCACAGATACGCAGTATTTT
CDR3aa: CASSPPSVLAGRFTDTQYF

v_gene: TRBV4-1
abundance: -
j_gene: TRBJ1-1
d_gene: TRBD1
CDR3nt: TGCGCCAGCAGCCAAGTACAGGGGGCAAGGACTGAAGCTTTCTTT
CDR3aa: CASSQVQGARTEAFF

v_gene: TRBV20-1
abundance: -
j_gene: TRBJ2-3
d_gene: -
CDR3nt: TGCAGTGCTAGAGACCCATGGCTAAGCACAGATACGCAGTATTTT
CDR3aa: CSARDPWLSTDTQYF

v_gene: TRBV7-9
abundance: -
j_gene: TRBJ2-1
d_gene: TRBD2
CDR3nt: TGTGCCAGCAGCCAAACTAGCGGGGGAATCTACAATGAGCAGTTCTTC
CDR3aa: CASSQTSGGIYNEQFF

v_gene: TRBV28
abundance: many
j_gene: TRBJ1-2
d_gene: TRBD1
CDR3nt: TGTGCCAGCAGTTTAGAGAACAGGGGGTATGGCTACACCTTC
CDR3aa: CASSLENRGYGYTF

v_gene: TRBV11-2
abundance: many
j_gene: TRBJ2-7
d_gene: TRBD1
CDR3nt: TGTGCCAGCAGCTTAAGGGACAGCGACGAGCAGTACTTC
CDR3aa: CASSLRDSDEQYF

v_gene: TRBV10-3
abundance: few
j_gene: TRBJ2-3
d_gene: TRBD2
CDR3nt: TGTGCCATCAGAAAGACTAGCGGGAGCACAGATACGCAGTATTTT
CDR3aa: CAIRKTSGSTDTQYF

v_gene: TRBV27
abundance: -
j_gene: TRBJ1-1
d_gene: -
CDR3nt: TGTGCCAGCAGTCCGGACTGTGAAGCTTTCTTT
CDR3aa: CASSPDCEAFF

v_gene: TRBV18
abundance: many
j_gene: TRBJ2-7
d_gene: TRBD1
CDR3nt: TGTGCCAGCTCACGGGCCGGGACAGGAGCCTACGAGCAGTACTTC
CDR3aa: CASSRAGTGAYEQYF

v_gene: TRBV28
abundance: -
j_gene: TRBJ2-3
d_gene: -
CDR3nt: TGTGCCAGCAGTTGGGGCGTGAGCACAGATACGCAGTATTTT
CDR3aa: CASSWGVSTDTQYF

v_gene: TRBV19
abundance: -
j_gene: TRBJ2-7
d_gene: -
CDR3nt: TGTGCCAGTAGTATCGACACTAGCCCTTCCTACGAGCAGTACTTC
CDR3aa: CASSIDTSPSYEQYF

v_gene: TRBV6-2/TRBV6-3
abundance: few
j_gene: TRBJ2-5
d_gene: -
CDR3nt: TGTGCCAGCAGTCTCAATGAGGAGACCCAGTACTTC
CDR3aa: CASSLNEETQYF

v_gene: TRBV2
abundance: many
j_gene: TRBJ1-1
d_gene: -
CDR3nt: TGTGCCAGCAGTGTGGGGAAAGAAGCTTTCTTT
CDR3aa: CASSVGKEAFF

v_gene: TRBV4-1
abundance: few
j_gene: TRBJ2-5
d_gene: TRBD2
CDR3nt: TGCGCCAGCAGCCATCCCGGTGGATTAGCGGGGGAGACCCAGTACTTC
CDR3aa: CASSHPGGLAGETQYF

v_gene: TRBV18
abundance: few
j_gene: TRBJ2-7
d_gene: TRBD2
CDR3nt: TGTGCCAGCTCACCGAGGCCAGGGGGGGCTAGCGGGGCCTACGAGCAGTACTTC
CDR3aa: CASSPRPGGASGAYEQYF

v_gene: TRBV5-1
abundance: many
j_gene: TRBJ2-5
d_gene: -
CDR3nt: TGCGCCAGCAGCTTGGGGGGCAGGGACATGGAGACCCAGTACTTC
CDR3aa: CASSLGGRDMETQYF

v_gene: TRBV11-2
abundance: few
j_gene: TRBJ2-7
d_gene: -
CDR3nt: TGTGCCAGCAGCGCAGCCGGGACATCTCCCGAGCAGTACTTC
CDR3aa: CASSAAGTSPEQYF

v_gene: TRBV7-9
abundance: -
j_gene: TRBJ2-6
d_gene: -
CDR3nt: TGTGCCAGCAGCTCAGGTAACCTACCTTTCTCTGGGGCCAACGTCCTGACTTTC
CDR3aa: CASSSGNLPFSGANVLTF

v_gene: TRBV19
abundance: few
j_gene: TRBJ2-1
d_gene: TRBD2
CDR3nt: TGTGCCAGTAGTATCAGAGGGCTAGCGGGGCCCCTGTACAATGAGCAGTTCTTC
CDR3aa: CASSIRGLAGPLYNEQFF

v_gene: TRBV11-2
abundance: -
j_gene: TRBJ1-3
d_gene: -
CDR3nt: TGTGCCAGCAGCTCGATGAGCTCTGGAAACACCATATATTTT
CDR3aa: CASSSMSSGNTIYF

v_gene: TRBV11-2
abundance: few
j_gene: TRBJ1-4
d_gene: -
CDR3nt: TGTGCCAGCAGCTTAGGAGGGGGAAATGAAAAACTGTTTTTT
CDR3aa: CASSLGGGNEKLFF

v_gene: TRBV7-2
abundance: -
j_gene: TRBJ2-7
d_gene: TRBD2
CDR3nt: TGTGCCAGCAGCCGGGGGTTAGCGGGATCCTACGAGCAGTACTTC
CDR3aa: CASSRGLAGSYEQYF

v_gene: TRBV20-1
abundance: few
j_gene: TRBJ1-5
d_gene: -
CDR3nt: TGCAGTGCTAGAAGACAGTTAGATCAGCCCCAGCATTTT
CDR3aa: CSARRQLDQPQHF

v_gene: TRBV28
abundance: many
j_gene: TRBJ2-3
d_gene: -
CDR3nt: TGTGCCAGCAGTTTATGGGGGCCGTCGGGGCAGAGAAGCACAGATACGCAGTATTTT
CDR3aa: CASSLWGPSGQRSTDTQYF

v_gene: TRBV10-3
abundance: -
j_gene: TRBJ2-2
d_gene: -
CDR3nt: TGTGCCACCACCTGGGGGTCTAGCGGGGAGCTGTTTTTT
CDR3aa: CATTWGSSGELFF

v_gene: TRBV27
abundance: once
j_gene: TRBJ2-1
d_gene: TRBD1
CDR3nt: TGTGCCAGCAGTTTATTGGGACAGGCCTATGAGCGGTTCTTC
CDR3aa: CASSLLGQAYERFF

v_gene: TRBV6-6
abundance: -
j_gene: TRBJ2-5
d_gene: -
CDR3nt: TGTGCCAGCAGTTACTCGAAGACGGGAGCCCGGGAGACCCAGTACTTC
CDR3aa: CASSYSKTGARETQYF

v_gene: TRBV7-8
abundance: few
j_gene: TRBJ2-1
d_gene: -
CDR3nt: TGTGCCAGCAGCTTAGGTCAAAATGCGTTCTTC
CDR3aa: CASSLGQNAFF

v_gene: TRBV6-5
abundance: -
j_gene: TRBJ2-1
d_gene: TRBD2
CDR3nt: TGTGCCAGCAGTTACTCGCCAGCGGGGGACTCCTACAATGAGCAGTTCTTC
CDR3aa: CASSYSPAGDSYNEQFF

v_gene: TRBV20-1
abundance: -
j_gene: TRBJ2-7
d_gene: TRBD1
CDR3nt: TGCAGTGCTAGAGATAAGGGGACAGCTTTATCCTACGAGCAGTACTTC
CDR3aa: CSARDKGTALSYEQYF

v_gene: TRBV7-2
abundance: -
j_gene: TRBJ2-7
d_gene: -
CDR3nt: TGTGCCAGCAGCTTAGCGCGGACACTTAACTACGAGCAGTACTTC
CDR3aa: CASSLARTLNYEQYF

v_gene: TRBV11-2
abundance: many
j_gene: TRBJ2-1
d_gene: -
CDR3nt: TGTGCCAGCAGCTCAGTCCGAGGCCATGAGCAGTTCTTC
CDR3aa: CASSSVRGHEQFF

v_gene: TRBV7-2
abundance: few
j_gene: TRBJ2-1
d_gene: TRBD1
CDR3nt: TGTGCCAGCAGCTCTCCGAGACAGGGGCCCTACAATGAGCAGTTCTTC
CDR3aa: CASSSPRQGPYNEQFF

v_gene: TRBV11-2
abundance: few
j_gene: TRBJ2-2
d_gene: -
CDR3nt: TGTGCCAGCGGCTTGACCCTGACGCACACCGGGGAGCTGTTTTTT
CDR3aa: CASGLTLTHTGELFF

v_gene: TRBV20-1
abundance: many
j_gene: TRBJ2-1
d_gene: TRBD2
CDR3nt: TGCAGTGCCGTAGCCTGGATTTCAAAGACTAGCGGGCGAACTGAGCAGTTCTTC
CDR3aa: CSAVAWISKTSGRTEQFF

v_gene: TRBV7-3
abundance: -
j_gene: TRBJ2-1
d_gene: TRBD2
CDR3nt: TGTGCCAGCAGCTTAATGATCCCGTCTAGCGGGAGGGCCAGGGGCTACAATGAGCAGTTCTTC
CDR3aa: CASSLMIPSSGRARGYNEQFF

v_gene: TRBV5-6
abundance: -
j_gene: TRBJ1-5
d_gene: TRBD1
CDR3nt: TGTGCCAGCAGCGCGGGACAGGGGGCGTTTCAGCCCCAGCATTTT
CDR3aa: CASSAGQGAFQPQHF

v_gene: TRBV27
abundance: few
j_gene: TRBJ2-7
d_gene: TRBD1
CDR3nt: TGTGCCAGCCTTGGACAGGGGACCTACGAGCAGTACTTC
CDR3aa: CASLGQGTYEQYF

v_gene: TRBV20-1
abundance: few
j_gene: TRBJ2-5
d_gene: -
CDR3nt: TGCAGTGCAAAAGGTGAAGAGACCCAGTACTTC
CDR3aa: CSAKGEETQYF

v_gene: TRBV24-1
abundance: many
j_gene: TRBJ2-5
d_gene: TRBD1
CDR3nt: TGTGCCACCAGTCCAGGGGGTCAAGAGACCCAGTACTTC
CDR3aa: CATSPGGQETQYF

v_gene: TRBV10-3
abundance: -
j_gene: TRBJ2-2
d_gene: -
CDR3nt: TGTGCCATCAGTGAGTCCGCTAGCGCGAACACCGGGGAGCTGTTTTTT
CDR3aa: CAISESASANTGELFF

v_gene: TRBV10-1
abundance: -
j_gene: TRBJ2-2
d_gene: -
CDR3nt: TGCGCCAGCAGTGAGAGGGTAGGGGAGCTGTTTTTT
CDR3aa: CASSERVGELFF

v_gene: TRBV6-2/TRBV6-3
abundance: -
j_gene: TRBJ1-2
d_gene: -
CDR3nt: TGTGCCAGCAGTGTCTACAGGGGCTACACCTTC
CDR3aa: CASSVYRGYTF

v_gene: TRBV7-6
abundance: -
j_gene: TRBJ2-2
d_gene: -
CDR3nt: TGTGCCAGCAGCTTAGGGGGGGCAGCGGGACCCCCCGGGGAGCTGTTTTTT
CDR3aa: CASSLGGAAGPPGELFF

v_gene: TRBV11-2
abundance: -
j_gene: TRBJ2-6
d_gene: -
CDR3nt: TGTGCCACCACGAAGGGGGGCAGGGGTCCTTATGGGGCCAACGTCCTGACTTTC
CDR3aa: CATTKGGRGPYGANVLTF

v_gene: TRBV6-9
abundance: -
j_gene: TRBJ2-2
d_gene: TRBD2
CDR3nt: TGTGCCAGCAGTTGGGGGGGGAACACCGGGGAGCTGTTTTTT
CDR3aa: CASSWGGNTGELFF

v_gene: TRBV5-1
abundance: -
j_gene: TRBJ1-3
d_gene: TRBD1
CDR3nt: TGCGCCAGCAGCTTGGTTCAGGGGGCTAGAAGAAACACCATATATTTT
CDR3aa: CASSLVQGARRNTIYF

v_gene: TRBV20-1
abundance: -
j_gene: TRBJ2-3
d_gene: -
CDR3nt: TGCAGTGCTAGAGATTCCGGGATTGCAGATACGCAGTATTTT
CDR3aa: CSARDSGIADTQYF

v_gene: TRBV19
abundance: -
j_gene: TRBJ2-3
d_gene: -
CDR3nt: TGTGCCAGTTCCATCAGGGCTGGAGATACGCAGTATTTT
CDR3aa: CASSIRAGDTQYF

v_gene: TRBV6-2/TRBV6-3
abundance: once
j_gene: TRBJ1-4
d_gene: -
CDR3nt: TGTGCCAGCAGTTTCCACGGCCAGGGGCGAGAAAAACTGTTTTTT
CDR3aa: CASSFHGQGREKLFF

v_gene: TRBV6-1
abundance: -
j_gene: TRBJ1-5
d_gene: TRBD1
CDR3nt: TGTGCCAGCAGATTACAGGGGGCGCGAAGTCAGCCCCAGCATTTT
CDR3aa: CASRLQGARSQPQHF

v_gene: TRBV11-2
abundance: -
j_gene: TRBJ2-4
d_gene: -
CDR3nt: TGTGCCAGCAGCTCCGAACGGCCCAGAAACATTCAGTACTTC
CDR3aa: CASSSERPRNIQYF